This T cell receptor (beta chain) was sequenced during a study of CD8 T cells in ankylosing spondylitis. Germline V gene data show CDR1 as MNHNS and CDR2 as SASEGT. CDR3 length: 12 amino acids. Between the trimmed V and J ends, which lost 7 bases and 8 bases, there was a span of 12 bases. Notes on the study in general: Disease-linked clones were reportedly significantly enriched in matched ankylosing spondylitis synovial fluid. There was a TCR beta motif, made of several highly homologous variants, that appeared characteristic of ankylosing spondylitis blood. Some motif variants were previously reported in reactive arthritis synovial fluid and blood.

Quantitative barcoded 5'-RACE was used to prepare TCR beta libraries. MiXCR, run by TCRdb on the 5' RACE reads, gives a single entry per CDR3 protein. The data show 200,000 to 250,000 distinct CDR3 sequences, about 11% seen once. This clonotype was detected many times. The antigen remains undetermined. This chain uses TRBV6-1 with TRBJ1-5; possibly TRBD1 for D (5 bases). The sequencing input was blood, either unsorted or a sorted T cell fraction (not recorded which). This receptor was identified in a male donor with ankylosing spondylitis or in good health (not recorded which). CDR3 sequence (DNA): TGTGCCAGCACGTACGGGGGTGAGCCCCAGCATTTT. Encoded protein: CASTYGGEPQHF.